This T cell receptor (beta chain) is from a study of siplizumab effects on memory and regulatory T cells (dated by TCRdb to between 2017 and 2020). With regard to the full study: The study looked at the effect of siplizumab, an anti-CD2 antibody, on alloreactive T-cell subsets in allogeneic mixed lymphocyte reactions made from human PBMCs. The study at large found these results: Siplizumab significantly lowered the cumulative frequency of alloreactive sequences that could be traced to unstimulated CD4+ memory T cells. Unstimulated naive T cells appeared more diverse than memory T cells, and naive cells seemed to contribute substantially to the alloresponse. In reactions with siplizumab, an average of about 69% of mappable alloreactive CD4+ clones were Treg-derived, compared with 25% to 30% in control reactions. A naive or memory phenotype could not be assigned to roughly 75-97% of proliferating CD4+ or CD8+ clones. The suppressive function of proliferating Tregs from siplizumab cultures was not functionally confirmed. Because sequences at frequencies below about 10^-5 were poorly captured, only a minor fraction of alloreactive clones could be mapped back to unstimulated subsets.

This clone was seen once. Its recognized antigen is unknown. No much larger clone is present one base from it, and per-base qualities are unavailable. Taken from cysteine to phenylalanine, the CDR3 has 13 residues. The entry retains the CDR3 DNA only, 39 bases that are in frame from base 1. V gives up 1 base and J gives up 5 bases, and the segment between their germline ends measures 8 bases. The germline V gene sets CDR1 to SGHVS and CDR2 to FNYEAQ. In three donor pairs, further sequencing was done on unstimulated CD8+ naive, CD4+ memory, CD8+ TEMRA, CD4+ naive and CD8+ effector memory subsets. Sorted unstimulated T cells, along with proliferating T cells recovered from mixed lymphocyte reactions, underwent TCRbeta CDR3 sequencing. Fresh whole blood from about 11 HLA-typed healthy donors was used as the source from which PBMCs were isolated. The method behind the library was the immunoSEQ multiplex PCR assay. Around 92,000 TCR templates per sample were assayed by the deep sequencing platform. Genomic DNA extracted from sorted T cells was used for TCRbeta CDR3 sequencing. In the original analysis: The R programming language was used for clonal analysis of TCRbeta CDR3 data. Alloreactive CD4+ and CD8+ clones were identified by comparing unstimulated samples to CFSE-low samples taken after the reaction. Alloreactive CD4+ clones were assigned to regulatory or non-regulatory origin by matching sequences to sorted unstimulated Treg and non-Treg repertoires. Entries here come from immuneACCESS through TCRdb and include only in-frame sequences with V and J called. Some clones fail to appear in such tables; in the studies checked, an unresolved V gene covers under half of the shortfall, and the cause of the remainder is unknown. The D gene and trimming were derived from the DNA, and the V and J assignments and clone size from that table. For this sample there are about 64,000 clones; roughly 96% appear just once. The top ten hold approximately 0.1% of the sample.

This TCR derives from a human donor in good health. The rearrangement joined TRBV7-6 to TRBJ2-5, with the identity of the D gene unclear. Input material: naive CD8+ T cells sorted from blood. The cell subset or site label for this specimen denotes: unstimulated naive T cells. The CDR3 here reads CASSLVLGETQYF. The sequenced DNA is TGTGCCAGCAGCTTAGTGCTAGGGGAGACCCAGTACTTC.